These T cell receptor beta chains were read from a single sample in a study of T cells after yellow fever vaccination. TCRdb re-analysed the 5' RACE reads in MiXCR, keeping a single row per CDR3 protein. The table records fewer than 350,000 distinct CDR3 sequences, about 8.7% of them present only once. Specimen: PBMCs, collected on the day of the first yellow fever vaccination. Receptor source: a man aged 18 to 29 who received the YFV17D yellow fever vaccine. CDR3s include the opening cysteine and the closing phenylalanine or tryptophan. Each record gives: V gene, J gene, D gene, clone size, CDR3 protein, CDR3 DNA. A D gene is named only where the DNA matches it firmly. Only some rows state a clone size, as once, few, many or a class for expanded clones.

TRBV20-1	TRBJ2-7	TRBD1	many	CSARGDRAGYEQYF	TGCAGTGCTAGGGGAGACAGGGCAGGTTACGAGCAGTACTTC
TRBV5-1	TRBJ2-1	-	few	CASSSAAGTRGQNEQFF	TGCGCCAGCAGCTCGGCCGCCGGGACACGAGGTCAGAATGAGCAGTTCTTC
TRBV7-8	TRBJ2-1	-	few	CASSLEAGNSYNEQFF	TGTGCCAGCAGCTTAGAGGCAGGTAATTCCTACAATGAGCAGTTCTTC
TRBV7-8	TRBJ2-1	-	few	CASSPTDSSNEQFF	TGTGCCAGCAGCCCTACTGACAGTTCAAATGAGCAGTTCTTC
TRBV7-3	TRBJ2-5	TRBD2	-	CASSLIAGGQETQYF	TGTGCCAGCAGCTTAATAGCGGGGGGGCAAGAGACCCAGTACTTC
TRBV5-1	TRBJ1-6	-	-	CASSSSEGRSYSPLHF	TGCGCCAGCAGCTCCTCGGAGGGGAGATCCTATTCACCCCTCCACTTT
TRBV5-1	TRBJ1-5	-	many	CASSLGSGTGQPQHF	TGCGCCAGCAGCTTGGGCTCAGGGACGGGGCAGCCCCAGCATTTT
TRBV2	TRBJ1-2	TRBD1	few	CASRSPERQGNYGYTF	TGTGCCAGCAGGTCACCGGAGCGACAGGGGAACTATGGCTACACCTTC
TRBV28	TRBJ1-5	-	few	CASGLRGQPQHF	TGTGCCAGCGGCCTAAGGGGGCAGCCCCAGCATTTT
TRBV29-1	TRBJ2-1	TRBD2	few	CSVLLASGGFDEQFF	TGCAGCGTACTACTAGCTAGCGGGGGTTTCGATGAGCAGTTCTTC
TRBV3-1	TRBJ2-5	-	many	CASSPPDQETQYF	TGTGCCAGCAGCCCTCCGGACCAAGAGACCCAGTACTTC
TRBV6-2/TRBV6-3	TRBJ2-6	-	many	CASSYIFSGANVLTF	TGTGCCAGCAGTTACATCTTCTCTGGGGCCAACGTCCTGACTTTC
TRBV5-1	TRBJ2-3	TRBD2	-	CASSLTPGLAGAPTDTQYF	TGCGCCAGCAGCCTCACACCGGGACTAGCGGGGGCCCCCACAGATACGCAGTATTTT
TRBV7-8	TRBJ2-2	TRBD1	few	CASSRLGTGAGELFF	TGTGCCAGCAGCAGGCTGGGGACAGGGGCCGGGGAGCTGTTTTTT
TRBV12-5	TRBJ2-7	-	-	CASGLAGGEQYF	TGTGCTAGTGGTCTGGCTGGGGGAGAGCAGTACTTC
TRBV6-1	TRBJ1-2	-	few	CASCRGGLNYGYTF	TGTGCCAGCTGCCGCGGGGGGCTAAACTATGGCTACACCTTC
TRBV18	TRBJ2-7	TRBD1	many	CASSPRTGGIYEQYF	TGTGCCAGCTCACCGCGGACAGGGGGTATCTACGAGCAGTACTTC
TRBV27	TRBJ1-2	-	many	CASSPQGSGYGYTF	TGTGCCAGCAGTCCACAGGGCTCGGGCTATGGCTACACCTTC
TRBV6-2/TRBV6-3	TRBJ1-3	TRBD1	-	CASSDRGHGNTIYF	TGTGCCAGCAGCGACAGGGGGCATGGAAACACCATATATTTT
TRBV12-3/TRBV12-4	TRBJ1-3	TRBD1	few	CASNKGTAGNTIYF	TGTGCCAGCAACAAAGGGACAGCCGGAAACACCATATATTTT
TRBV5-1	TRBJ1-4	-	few	CASSLVPGAEKLFF	TGCGCCAGCAGCTTGGTGCCAGGCGCCGAAAAACTGTTTTTT
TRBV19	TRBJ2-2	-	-	CASSISGNTGELFF	TGTGCCAGTAGTATTAGCGGCAACACCGGGGAGCTGTTTTTT
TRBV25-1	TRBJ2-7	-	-	CASARSDSSYEQYF	TGTGCCAGCGCGCGATCCGACAGCTCCTACGAGCAGTACTTC
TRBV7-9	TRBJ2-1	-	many	CASSLMGVTYNEQFF	TGTGCCAGCAGCTTAATGGGGGTAACCTACAATGAGCAGTTCTTC
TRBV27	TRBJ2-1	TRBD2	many	CASSPQGPSGGLYNEQFF	TGTGCCAGCAGTCCCCAGGGTCCTAGCGGGGGGCTCTACAATGAGCAGTTCTTC
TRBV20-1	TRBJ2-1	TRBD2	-	CSAISGQSGASYNEQFF	TGCAGTGCTATTTCCGGACAAAGCGGGGCGTCCTACAATGAGCAGTTCTTC
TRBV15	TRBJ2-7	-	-	CATSGSSYEQYF	TGTGCCACCAGCGGGAGCTCCTACGAGCAGTACTTC
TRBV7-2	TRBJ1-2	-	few	CASRRGGTANYGYTF	TGTGCCAGCAGAAGGGGGGGCACCGCTAACTATGGCTACACCTTC
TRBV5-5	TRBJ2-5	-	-	CASSFYSQETQYF	TGTGCCAGCAGCTTTTACTCCCAAGAGACCCAGTACTTC
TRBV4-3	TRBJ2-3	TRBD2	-	CASSQDGRVAASTDTQYF	TGCGCCAGCAGCCAAGATGGGAGGGTAGCGGCCTCCACAGATACGCAGTATTTT
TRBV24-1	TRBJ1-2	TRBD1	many	CATEGGQVNYGYTF	TGTGCCACCGAGGGAGGACAGGTTAACTATGGCTACACCTTC
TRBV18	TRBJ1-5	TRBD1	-	CASSPQGQNSNQPQHF	TGTGCCAGCTCACCCCAGGGACAGAATAGCAATCAGCCCCAGCATTTT
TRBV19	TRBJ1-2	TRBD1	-	CASSTGTGDGYTF	TGTGCCAGTAGTACCGGGACAGGGGACGGCTACACCTTC
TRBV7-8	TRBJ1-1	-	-	CASSPQLGANTEAFF	TGTGCCAGCAGCCCCCAGCTAGGGGCGAACACTGAAGCTTTCTTT
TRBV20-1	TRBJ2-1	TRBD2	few	CSARPPSGGATEQFF	TGCAGTGCTAGGCCCCCCAGCGGGGGGGCCACTGAGCAGTTCTTC
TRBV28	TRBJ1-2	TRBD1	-	CASKLRGGNYGYTF	TGTGCCAGCAAACTCAGGGGGGGGAACTATGGCTACACCTTC
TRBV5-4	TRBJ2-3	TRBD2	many	CASSLSGGPLQADTQYF	TGTGCCAGCAGCTTAAGCGGGGGGCCCTTGCAGGCAGATACGCAGTATTTT
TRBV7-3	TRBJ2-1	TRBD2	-	CASSSSGGLNEQFF	TGTGCCAGCAGCAGTAGCGGGGGGTTAAATGAGCAGTTCTTC
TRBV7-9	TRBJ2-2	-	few	CASSSIGGTGELFF	TGTGCCAGCAGCTCGATCGGTGGCACCGGGGAGCTGTTTTTT
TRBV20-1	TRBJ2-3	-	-	CSAPAQASTDTQYF	TGCAGTGCCCCCGCCCAGGCTAGCACAGATACGCAGTATTTT
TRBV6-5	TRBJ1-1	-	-	CASSYVQNTEAFF	TGTGCCAGCAGTTACGTCCAGAACACTGAAGCTTTCTTT
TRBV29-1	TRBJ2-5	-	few	CSVALGRETQYF	TGCAGCGTAGCACTCGGGCGGGAGACCCAGTACTTC
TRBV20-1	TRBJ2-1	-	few	CSARANGEQFF	TGCAGTGCTAGAGCAAACGGTGAGCAGTTCTTC
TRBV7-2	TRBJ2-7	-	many	CASSLAFRGGEQYF	TGTGCCAGCAGCTTAGCGTTCAGGGGGGGCGAGCAGTACTTC
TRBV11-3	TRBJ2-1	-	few	CASSPRSSGSYNEQFF	TGTGCCAGCAGTCCGCGGTCGTCGGGGTCCTACAATGAGCAGTTCTTC